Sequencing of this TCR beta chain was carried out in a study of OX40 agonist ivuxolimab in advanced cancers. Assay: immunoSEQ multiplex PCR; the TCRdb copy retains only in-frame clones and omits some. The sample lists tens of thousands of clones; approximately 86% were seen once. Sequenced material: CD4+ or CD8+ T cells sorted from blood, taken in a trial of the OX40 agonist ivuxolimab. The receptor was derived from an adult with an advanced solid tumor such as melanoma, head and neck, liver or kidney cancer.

CDR3 coding DNA: TGTGCCAGCAGCTACAGATCTGGACAGGGTCGTAATTTTACCTACGAGCAGTACTTC. Translated, it gives CASSYRSGQGRNFTYEQYF. The genes are TRBV9 and TRBJ2-7, with 8 positions matching TRBD1. V lost 4 bases to trimming and J lost 2 bases; unmatched junction nucleotides: 20. The CDR3 consists of 19 residues. Germline CDR1 is SGDLS and CDR2 is YYNGEE.